The 32 T cell receptor beta chains presented below share a single source sample, sequenced in a study of blood T cell repertoires in COVID-19. TCRdb's table, derived via immunoSEQ multiplex PCR, lists solely in-frame clones and lacks some. The table includes tens of thousands of clones, roughly 90% detected once. The sequencing sample was made of peripheral blood. These TCRs come from a woman older than 75 with acute or convalescent COVID-19.

The chain joins TRBV19 to TRBJ2-1; TRBD1 matches at 8 bases. The CDR3 has 16 amino acids. Germline-derived CDR1 and CDR2 are LNHDA and SQIVND (reference sequence). Trimming cost V 7 bases and J 6 bases; bases outside gene matches: 14. The CDR3 sequence is CASTPRGRTGRNEQFF. The CDR3 coding sequence is TGTGCCAGTACCCCGCGAGGTAGGACAGGGCGCAATGAGCAGTTCTTC.

Here the CDR3 DNA reads TGTGCCACCACCGGGACAGGGGGCTACGAGCAGTACTTC. Translating it yields CATTGTGGYEQYF. The gene calls are TRBV18 and TRBJ2-7; 11 positions match TRBD1. The length of the CDR3 is 13 residues. Trimming took 10 bases from V and 3 from J; bases not matched to a gene: 5. Looked up from germline, CDR1 is KGHSH and CDR2 is LQKENI. The variable domain in full, with the rest retrieved from reference TRBV18 and TRBJ2-7, is NAGVMQNPRHLVRRRGQEARLRCSPMKGHSHVYWYRQLPEEGLKFMVYLQKENIIDESGMPKERFSAEFPKEGPSILRIQQVVRGDSAAYFCATTGTGGYEQYFGPGTRLTVT.

This chain joins TRBV2 and TRBJ2-7, with D maybe TRBD1 (5 bases). This CDR3 has 12 residues. Germline CDR1 SNHLY, CDR2 FYNNEI. V lost 8 bases and J 3 bases, leaving 11 bases between the germline ends. Here the CDR3 DNA reads TGTGCCAGCGGGCAGGGCCGCTACGAGCAGTACTTC. Amino acid sequence: CASGQGRYEQYF.

This clone occurred a few times. V gene TRBV7-2 combines with J gene TRBJ1-1; D gene ambiguous. Per germline, CDR1 SGHTA and CDR2 FQGNSA. This CDR3 contains 13 residues. The V and J ends lost 1 base and 10 bases respectively, with 13 bases between them. For the CDR3, the DNA is TGTGCCAGCAGCTTAGTTTTGGGCCCAAGAGCTTTCTTT. Protein sequence: CASSLVLGPRAFF.

The CDR3 DNA follows: TGTGCCTGGAAGGGGCCCAATGAGCAGTTCTTC. It specifies CAWKGPNEQFF. The chain has TRBV30 and TRBJ2-1; tentatively, D is TRBD1 (5 bases). This CDR3 region has 11 residues. Germline V gene sequence: CDR1 GTSNPN, CDR2 SVGIG (reference sequence). V shed 4 bases and J shed 6 bases, with 7 bases lying between them. Together with reference TRBV30 and TRBJ2-1, the CDR3 gives the full variable domain: SQTIHQWPATLVQPVGSPLSLECTVEGTSNPNLYWYRQAAGRGLQLLFYSVGIGQISSEVPQNLSASRPQDRQFILSSKKLLLSDSGFYLCAWKGPNEQFFGPGTRLTVL.

V is TRBV12-3 or TRBV12-4 and J is TRBJ1-6, with D perhaps TRBD1 (6 bases). Trimming removed 8 bases from V and 6 bases from J, with 8 bases in between. This CDR3 comprises 12 residues. CDR3 nucleotide sequence: TGTGCCAGCCAACAGGGTAATTCACCCCTCCACTTT. Protein product: CASQQGNSPLHF.

CDR3 loop: CASSQDSYNSPLHF. In DNA, the CDR3 is TGTGCCAGCAGCCAAGACAGCTATAATTCACCCCTCCACTTT. The gene calls are TRBV4-2 and TRBJ1-6, with D unresolved. V lost 0 bases to trimming and J lost 3 bases, with 3 bases between them. The CDR3 runs 14 residues. CDR1 and CDR2 (germline): LGHNA, YNFKEQ.

The J gene is TRBJ2-7, the V gene TRBV6-5, with D tentatively TRBD2 (6 bases). The germline V gene encodes CDR1 MNHEY and CDR2 SVGAGI. V was shortened by 5 bases and J by 3 bases, with 17 bases between the two germline ends. This CDR3 has 15 amino acids. The CDR3 sequence is CASSPPGGRIYEQYF. CDR3 nucleotides: TGTGCCAGCAGTCCCCCCGGGGGAAGAATCTACGAGCAGTACTTC.

This chain links TRBV7-2 with TRBJ1-6, with TRBD1 identical over 10 bases. This CDR3 contains 14 residues. The ends lost 5 bases at V and 10 bases at J; junction bases unmatched: 5. Germline V CDR1 and CDR2: SGHTA, FQGNSA. The CDR3, as DNA: TGTGCCAGCAGCCCGACAGGGGGCTACTCACCCCTCCACTTT. Protein product: CASSPTGGYSPLHF.

The genes are TRBV11-2 and TRBJ2-7; the match to TRBD1 covers 10 bases. This CDR3 comprises 17 residues. Germline V lookup: CDR1 SGHAT, CDR2 FQNNGV. J gave up 5 bases and V 3 bases, and 13 bases lay outside the gene matches. The CDR3 DNA is TGTGCCAGCAGCTTCAGCGTTCGACAGGGGGCCCGGGACGAGCAGTACTTC. Its protein is CASSFSVRQGARDEQYF. Full variable domain (missing parts from reference TRBV11-2 and TRBJ2-7): EAGVAQSPRYKIIEKRQSVAFWCNPISGHATLYWYQQILGQGPKLLIQFQNNGVVDDSQLPKDRFSAERLKGVDSTLKIQPAKLEDSAVYLCASSFSVRQGARDEQYFGPGTRLTVT.

The chain combines TRBV7-8 with TRBJ2-7, with 8 bases lining up with TRBD1. After removal of 4 bases from V and 0 bases from J, the junction contained 5 bases not matched to a gene. CDR1 and CDR2 from the germline V gene are SGHVS and FQNEAQ. The CDR3 extends over 15 amino acids. CDR3 loop: CASSSGQASSYEQYF. The CDR3 DNA follows: TGTGCCAGCAGCTCGGGACAGGCGAGCTCCTACGAGCAGTACTTC.

The chain carries TRBV4-1 and TRBJ1-5; tentatively, D is TRBD1 (5 bases). V gave up 0 bases and J gave up 7 bases, with 13 bases separating them. This CDR3 is 15 amino acids long. The germline CDR1 and CDR2 sequences are MGHRA and YSYEKL. The CDR3 DNA sequence: TGCGCCAGCAGCCAAGAGCGGCAGGGTCGGCAGCCCCAGCATTTT. Its protein product is CASSQERQGRQPQHF.

The CDR3 spells CASSQFRNEKLFF. DNA for the CDR3: TGCGCCAGCAGCCAATTCCGGAATGAAAAACTGTTTTTT. The V gene is TRBV4-1, the J gene TRBJ1-4; D is undetermined. The length of the CDR3 is 13 residues. Germline V CDR1 and CDR2: MGHRA, YSYEKL. The ends were cut back, 2 bases at V and 5 bases at J, with 6 bases in the middle.

This rearrangement joins TRBV6-2 or TRBV6-3 to TRBJ2-1, with TRBD2 identical over 10 bases. Germline loops: CDR1 MNHEY, CDR2 SVGEGT. The CDR3 extends over 16 amino acids. Trimming took 6 bases from V and 10 from J; bases not matched to a gene: 15. In nucleotides, the CDR3 is TGTGCCAGCAGCCAATCGCACGGGACTAGCGTAAACGAGCAGTTCTTC. Protein sequence: CASSQSHGTSVNEQFF.

This clone was counted only a few times. This rearrangement joins TRBV19 to TRBJ2-2; D is undetermined. This CDR3 is built from 14 residues. CDR1 and CDR2 from the germline V gene are LNHDA and SQIVND (reference sequence). The V and J ends lost 5 bases and 4 bases respectively, with 11 bases between them. CDR3 nucleotides: TGTGCCAGTAGTTTCGCTTCGGGCACCGGGGAGCTGTTTTTT. This codes for CASSFASGTGELFF.

The rearrangement links TRBV6-5 to TRBJ2-1; 7 bases are a match to TRBD1. The CDR3 consists of 15 residues. Germline CDR1 is MNHEY and CDR2 is SVGAGI. J lost 3 bases, V lost 10 bases, and 12 bases had no gene match. For the CDR3, the DNA is TGTGCCACTAAGTTGGGAACAGGGGACTACAATGAGCAGTTCTTC. This gives the protein CATKLGTGDYNEQFF.

This clone occurred a few times. The V gene is TRBV2, the J gene TRBJ2-2; weak D call: TRBD1 (6 bases). The CDR3 sequence is 16 residues long. The V end was cut by 8 bases, the J end by 6 bases, with 22 bases between. The germline V gene has CDR1 SNHLY and CDR2 FYNNEI. CDR3: CASAETGPFNAGELFF. DNA of the CDR3: TGTGCCAGCGCCGAGACAGGCCCGTTTAATGCCGGGGAGCTGTTTTTT.

This chain links TRBV3-1 (or the pseudogene TRBV3-2) with TRBJ1-3, with 7 bases lining up with TRBD1. The CDR3 covers 15 residues. Germline CDR1 and CDR2: LGHDT and YNNKEL (reference sequence). V dropped 1 base and J dropped 2; count of bases not matched to a gene: 2. The CDR3 DNA sequence: TGTGCCAGCAGCCAAGCAGGGACAGCTGGAAACACCATATATTTT. Protein product: CASSQAGTAGNTIYF.

This rearrangement joins TRBV5-1 to TRBJ2-7; tentatively, D is TRBD2 (6 bases). V was cut by 1 base and J by 2 bases, with 22 bases left in between. This CDR3 spans 18 amino acids. Germline CDR1 and CDR2: SGHRS and YFSETQ. For the CDR3, the DNA is TGCGCCAGCAGCTTGACCAACCGACTAGAGGTAAAACCCTACGAGCAGTACTTC. Translated, it gives CASSLTNRLEVKPYEQYF.

The chain links TRBV28 to TRBJ2-6; unclear D gene. This CDR3 has 11 amino acids. Germline-derived CDR1 and CDR2 are MDHEN and SYDVKM. This CDR3 reads CGVTGANVLTF. In DNA, the CDR3 is TGTGGAGTTACTGGGGCCAACGTCCTGACTTTC.

The chain recombines TRBV12-3 or TRBV12-4 with TRBJ1-2; D might be TRBD1 (6 bases). V was shortened by 7 bases and J by 4 bases, with 13 bases between the two germline ends. The length of the CDR3 is 13 residues. Here the CDR3 reads CASNMDSLYGYTF. The CDR3 nucleotides read TGTGCCAGCAATATGGACAGCCTCTATGGCTACACCTTC.

About this clone: The sample carries other DNA sequences with the same CDR3. J is TRBJ2-2 and V is TRBV9; 7 bases align to TRBD1. This CDR3 region has 15 residues. CDR1 and CDR2 from the germline V gene are SGDLS and YYNGEE. Trimming took 1 base from V and 0 from J; bases not matched to a gene: 0. The CDR3 DNA follows: TGTGCCAGCAGCGTACAGGGGGCGAACACCGGGGAGCTGTTTTTT. As protein: CASSVQGANTGELFF.

As DNA, the CDR3 is TGTGCCAGTAGTTCAGGGGTAGAAAATTCACCCCTCCACTTT. Translated: CASSSGVENSPLHF. The chain employs TRBV19 and TRBJ1-6, with TRBD1 as a possible D gene (6 bases). Trimming cost V 5 bases and J 7 bases, with 12 bases left between them. Germline assignment: CDR1 LNHDA and CDR2 SQIVND (reference sequence). The CDR3 has 14 amino acids.

The J gene is TRBJ1-4, the V gene TRBV6-6; the match to TRBD1 covers 8 bases. This CDR3 is built from 11 residues. V trimming: 5 bases; J trimming: 12 bases; junction bases outside the gene matches: 2. Looked up from germline, CDR1 is MNHNY and CDR2 is SVGAGI (reference sequence). CDR3 region: CASSPTGELFF. CDR3 DNA sequence: TGTGCCAGCAGTCCGACAGGGGAACTGTTTTTT.

The chain is built from TRBV7-9 and TRBJ2-5; 8 bases align to TRBD1. With V trimmed by 5 bases and J by 5 bases, 16 bases remained unmatched. There are 17 residues in the CDR3. Germline values: CDR1 SEHNR, CDR2 FQNEAQ (reference sequence). The CDR3 nucleotides are TGTGCCAGCAGCCTAAACCGTCAACAGGGGGACGGGGAGACCCAGTACTTC. This gives the protein CASSLNRQQGDGETQYF.

The genes are TRBV4-1 and TRBJ2-3, with a possible D match to TRBD2 (6 bases). Germline V gene lookup returns CDR1 MGHRA and CDR2 YSYEKL. This CDR3 comprises 17 residues. V lost 1 base, J lost 3 bases, and 17 bases lay in between. The CDR3 DNA is TGCGCCAGCAGCCAAGTCGAGACTAGTGGTAGTACAGATACGCAGTATTTT. This translates into CASSQVETSGSTDTQYF.

This clone has just one count. The J gene is TRBJ1-1, the V gene TRBV19; D is unresolved. The CDR3 totals 13 residues. The V end was cut by 4 bases, the J end by 0 bases, with 6 bases between. Germline loops: CDR1 LNHDA, CDR2 SQIVND (reference sequence). The CDR3 here is CASSNYMNTEAFF. In DNA form, the CDR3 reads TGTGCCAGTAGTAATTATATGAACACTGAAGCTTTCTTT.

Only a few counts were recorded for this clone. V usage is TRBV24-1 and J usage is TRBJ2-7; D possibly corresponds to TRBD1 (5 bases). The germline V and J ends were trimmed by 2 bases and 2 bases, with 9 bases remaining between them. The CDR3 contains 14 residues. Germline V gives CDR1 KGHDR, CDR2 SFDVKD. The CDR3 sequence: CATSDSGSPYEQYF. The DNA of the CDR3 is TGTGCCACCAGTGATTCAGGGTCTCCCTACGAGCAGTACTTC.

V is TRBV5-1 and J is TRBJ2-7; tentatively, D is TRBD2 (6 bases). This CDR3 has 16 residues. CDR1 and CDR2 from the germline V gene are SGHRS and YFSETQ. V was trimmed by 1 base and J by 5 bases, leaving 19 bases between them. The CDR3 loop reads CASSLQGSGSRNEQYF. The CDR3 DNA reads as TGCGCCAGCAGCTTGCAAGGCTCCGGGAGCAGAAACGAGCAGTACTTC.

The V gene is TRBV10-2, the J gene TRBJ2-7; D not resolved. Trimming pared 0 bases from V and 3 bases from J, leaving 9 bases between. Germline lookup yields CDR1 WSHSY and CDR2 SAAADI. The CDR3 consists of 14 residues. CDR3 in amino acids: CASSESGMRYEQYF. CDR3 sequence (DNA): TGCGCCAGCAGTGAGTCTGGTATGCGCTACGAGCAGTACTTC.

This clone was observed a single time. J is TRBJ2-7 and V is TRBV5-1; 11 nucleotides agree with TRBD2. V shed 1 base and J 3 bases; nucleotides not matched to a gene: 12. From germline, CDR1 is SGHRS and CDR2 YFSETQ. CDR3 length: 18 amino acids. For the CDR3, the DNA is TGCGCCAGCAGCTTGTTTAGCGGGGGGGCCGGGGTAGGCTACGAGCAGTACTTC. It encodes CASSLFSGGAGVGYEQYF.

This sequence joins TRBV2 and TRBJ2-1; 7 bases are a match to TRBD1. Germline-derived CDR1 and CDR2 are SNHLY and FYNNEI. The CDR3 has 13 residues. Trimming at V came to 9 bases and at J to 0 bases, leaving 2 bases not matched to a gene. The CDR3 region has the DNA TGTGCCAGGGACAGGACCTCCTACAATGAGCAGTTCTTC. Amino acids: CARDRTSYNEQFF. The whole variable domain, remainder taken from reference TRBV2 and TRBJ2-1, is EPEVTQTPSHQVTQMGQEVILRCVPISNHLYFYWYRQILGQKVEFLVSFYNNEISEKSEIFDDQFSVERPDGSNFTLKIRSTKLEDSAMYFCARDRTSYNEQFFGPGTRLTVL.